Below are 14 T cell receptor beta chains sequenced from a single sample in a study of shared clonotypes between healthy human individuals. Assay: immunoSEQ multiplex PCR; the TCRdb copy retains only in-frame clones and omits some. The table lists about 2.3 million clones, approximately 93% of them singletons. Sequencing used naive CD4+ T cells from PBMCs. Documented subset: CD45RA+ positively selected. Receptors were obtained from a man between 18 and 35 years old in good health. Some clones in this sample may be carry-over from other donors' samples.

The chain links TRBV28 to TRBJ1-2, with unresolved D. Deletions cut 6 bases from V and 3 bases from J, with 11 bases between. The CDR3 is 13 residues long. Germline lookup yields CDR1 MDHEN and CDR2 SYDVKM. The DNA for the CDR3 is TGTGCCAGCAGCCAATCGAGTGACTATGGCTACACCTTC. Protein sequence: CASSQSSDYGYTF.

The V and J genes are TRBV4-1 and TRBJ1-3; D is unresolved. V was clipped by 0 bases and J by 7 bases, with 4 bases between them. From germline, CDR1 is MGHRA and CDR2 YSYEKL. The CDR3 is made up of 12 amino acids. CDR3 nucleotides: TGCGCCAGCAGCCAAGATGGGAACACCATATATTTT. Its protein product is CASSQDGNTIYF.

This chain uses TRBV7-6 with TRBJ1-3, with TRBD1 matching over 8 bases. V lost 4 bases to trimming and J lost 1 base; unmatched junction nucleotides: 9. Germline V lookup: CDR1 SGHVS, CDR2 FNYEAQ. The CDR3 extends over 17 amino acids. In DNA, the CDR3 is TGTGCCAGCAGCTATCAGGGGCAGGGGGCTTCTGGAAACACCATATATTTT. It encodes CASSYQGQGASGNTIYF. Combining the CDR3 with reference TRBV7-6 and TRBJ1-3 gives the whole variable domain GAGVSQSPRYKVTKRGQDVALRCDPISGHVSLYWYRQALGQGPEFLTYFNYEAQQDKSGLPNDRFSAERPEGSISTLTIQRTEQRDSAMYRCASSYQGQGASGNTIYFGEGSWLTVV.

This clone was observed a single time. The rearrangement joins TRBV5-1 to TRBJ1-1; the match to TRBD1 covers 8 bases. The length of the CDR3 is 13 residues. With V trimmed by 4 bases and J by 5 bases, 4 bases remained unmatched. The germline V gene has CDR1 SGHRS and CDR2 YFSETQ. CDR3 protein: CASSAGGKTEAFF. Here the CDR3 DNA reads TGCGCCAGCAGCGCAGGGGGCAAAACTGAAGCTTTCTTT.

The rearrangement links TRBV7-8 to TRBJ2-5; maybe TRBD2 (7 bases). With 5 bases removed from V and 4 bases from J, the gap between germline ends came to 20 bases. CDR3 size: 16 residues. Germline loops: CDR1 SGHVS, CDR2 FQNEAQ. In DNA form, the CDR3 reads TGTGCCAGCAGCCCAGCGGCCCGAGGGGGGGGAGAGACCCAGTACTTC. It is translated as CASSPAARGGGETQYF.

V and J are TRBV6-5 and TRBJ2-7; tentatively, D is TRBD2 (5 bases). V was trimmed by 5 bases and J by 3 bases, leaving 11 bases between them. The CDR3 is made up of 13 amino acids. CDR1 is MNHEY, CDR2 SVGAGI, per germline. The CDR3 here is CASSRAGVYEQYF. DNA for the CDR3: TGTGCCAGCAGTCGGGCGGGCGTCTACGAGCAGTACTTC.

V and J are TRBV5-1 and TRBJ2-5, with 8 nucleotides matching TRBD2. The germline gives CDR1 SGHRS, CDR2 YFSETQ. The CDR3 contains 16 residues. V gave up 0 bases and J gave up 2 bases; unmatched junction bases: 6. CDR3 in amino acids: CASSLGGTRRQETQYF. As DNA, the CDR3 is TGCGCCAGCAGCTTGGGTGGGACTAGGAGACAAGAGACCCAGTACTTC.

About this clone: Other nucleotide sequences in the sample specify the same CDR3. The rearrangement joins TRBV5-1 to TRBJ2-1, with TRBD1 as a possible D gene (5 bases). The CDR3 sequence is 15 residues long. V was shortened by 2 bases and J by 4 bases, with 13 bases between the two germline ends. CDR1 and CDR2 from the germline V gene are SGHRS and YFSETQ. For the CDR3, the DNA is TGCGCCAGCAGCTTAGGGGCAGGGTCTTACAATGAGCAGTTCTTC. Translating gives CASSLGAGSYNEQFF. The entire variable domain, with the rest obtained from reference TRBV5-1 and TRBJ2-1, is as follows: KAGVTQTPRYLIKTRGQQVTLSCSPISGHRSVSWYQQTPGQGLQFLFEYFSETQRNKGNFPGRFSGRQFSNSRSEMNVSTLELGDSALYLCASSLGAGSYNEQFFGPGTRLTVL.

This sequence joins TRBV5-1 and TRBJ2-7; possible D gene TRBD1, 6 bases. Per the germline V gene, CDR1 is SGHRS and CDR2 is YFSETQ. The CDR3 is 17 residues long. Trimming cost V 0 bases and J 0 bases, with 16 bases left between them. The CDR3 nucleotides read TGCGCCAGCAGCTTGGAACAGGGCCTCCCTAGCTCCTACGAGCAGTACTTC. It translates to CASSLEQGLPSSYEQYF. The variable domain in full, completed from reference TRBV5-1 and TRBJ2-7, reads KAGVTQTPRYLIKTRGQQVTLSCSPISGHRSVSWYQQTPGQGLQFLFEYFSETQRNKGNFPGRFSGRQFSNSRSEMNVSTLELGDSALYLCASSLEQGLPSSYEQYFGPGTRLTVT.

J is TRBJ2-3 and V is TRBV4-2, with 9 bases aligning to TRBD2. Per germline, CDR1 LGHNA and CDR2 YNFKEQ. V shed 0 bases and J 0 bases; nucleotides not matched to a gene: 7. This CDR3 region has 18 residues. The CDR3 coding sequence is TGTGCCAGCAGCCAAGATCGTAGTAGCGGGGGTAGCACAGATACGCAGTATTTT. Its translation: CASSQDRSSGGSTDTQYF.

The chain is built from TRBV28 and TRBJ1-3, with D possibly being TRBD1 (6 bases). Germline V CDR1 and CDR2: MDHEN, SYDVKM. The CDR3 contains 15 residues. The germline V and J ends were trimmed by 5 bases and 9 bases, with 20 bases remaining between them. CDR3 protein: CASSTPRTAYGTIYF. CDR3 in DNA: TGTGCCAGCAGTACCCCCAGGACAGCTTACGGCACCATATATTTT.

The rearrangement joins TRBV2 to TRBJ2-6; D call uncertain. This CDR3 comprises 13 residues. CDR1 is SNHLY, CDR2 FYNNEI, per germline. Trimming cost V 7 bases and J 1 base, with 5 bases left between them. The CDR3: CASTESGANVLTF. CDR3 nucleotides: TGTGCCAGCACCGAGTCTGGGGCCAACGTCCTGACTTTC.

V and J are TRBV2 and TRBJ2-2; D is tentatively TRBD1 or TRBD2 (6 bases each). Trimming pared 6 bases from V and 6 bases from J, leaving 17 bases between. Germline CDR1 and CDR2: SNHLY and FYNNEI. The length of the CDR3 is 15 residues. For the CDR3, the DNA is TGTGCCAGCAGATTTATCGGAGGGGGGTCCGGGGAGCTGTTTTTT. Protein product: CASRFIGGGSGELFF.

In its sample, this clone was seen a few times. V gene TRBV7-9 combines with J gene TRBJ1-2; a possible D gene is TRBD1 (5 bases). V was pared by 8 bases and J by 4 bases, with 17 bases between. Germline V gene sequence: CDR1 SEHNR, CDR2 FQNEAQ (reference sequence). The CDR3 totals 14 residues. The CDR3 sequence: CASSRDGLAYGYTF. CDR3 DNA sequence: TGTGCCAGCTCCCGGGACGGACTGGCCTATGGCTACACCTTC.